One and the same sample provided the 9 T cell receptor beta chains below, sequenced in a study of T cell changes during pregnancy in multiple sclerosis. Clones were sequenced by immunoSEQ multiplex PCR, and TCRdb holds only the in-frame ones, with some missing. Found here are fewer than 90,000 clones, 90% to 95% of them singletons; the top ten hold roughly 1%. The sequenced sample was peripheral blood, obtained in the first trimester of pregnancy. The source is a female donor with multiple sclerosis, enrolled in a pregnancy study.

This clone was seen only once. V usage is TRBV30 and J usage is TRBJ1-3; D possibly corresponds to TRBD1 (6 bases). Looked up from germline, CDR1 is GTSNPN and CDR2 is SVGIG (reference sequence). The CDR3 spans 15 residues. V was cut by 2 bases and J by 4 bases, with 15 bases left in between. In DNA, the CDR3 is TGTGCCTGGAGTCGTTTTGGGACAAACGGAAACACCATATATTTT. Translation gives CAWSRFGTNGNTIYF.

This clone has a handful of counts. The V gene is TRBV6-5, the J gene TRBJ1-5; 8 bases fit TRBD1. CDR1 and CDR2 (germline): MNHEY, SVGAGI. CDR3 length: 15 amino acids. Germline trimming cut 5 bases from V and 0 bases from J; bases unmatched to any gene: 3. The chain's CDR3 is CASSKDRGSNQPQHF. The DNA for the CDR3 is TGTGCCAGCAGTAAAGACAGGGGTAGCAATCAGCCCCAGCATTTT.

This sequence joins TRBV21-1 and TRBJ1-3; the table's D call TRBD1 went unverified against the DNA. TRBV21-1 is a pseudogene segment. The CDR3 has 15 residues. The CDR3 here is CASLTGQGRGNTIYF. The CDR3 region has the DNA TGTGCCAGCTTAACGGGACAGGGGAGAGGAAACACCATATATTTT.

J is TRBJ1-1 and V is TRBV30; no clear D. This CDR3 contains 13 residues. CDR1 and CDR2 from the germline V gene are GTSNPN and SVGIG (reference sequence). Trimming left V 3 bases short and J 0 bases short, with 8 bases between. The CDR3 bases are TGTGCCTGGAGGCTACTCGTGAACACTGAAGCTTTCTTT. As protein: CAWRLLVNTEAFF.

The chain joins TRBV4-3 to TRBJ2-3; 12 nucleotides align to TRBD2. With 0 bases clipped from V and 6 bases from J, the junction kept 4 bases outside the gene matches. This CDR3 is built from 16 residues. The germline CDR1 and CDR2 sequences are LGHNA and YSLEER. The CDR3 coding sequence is TGCGCCAGCAGCCAAGACTCTAGCGGGGGGGCGGATACGCAGTATTTT. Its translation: CASSQDSSGGADTQYF.

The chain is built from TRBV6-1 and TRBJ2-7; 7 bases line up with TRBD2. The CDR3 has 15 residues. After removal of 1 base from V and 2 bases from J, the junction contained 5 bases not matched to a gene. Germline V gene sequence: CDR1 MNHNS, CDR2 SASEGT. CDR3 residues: CASSEVWGGPYEQYF. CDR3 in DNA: TGTGCCAGCAGTGAAGTCTGGGGGGGTCCCTACGAGCAGTACTTC.

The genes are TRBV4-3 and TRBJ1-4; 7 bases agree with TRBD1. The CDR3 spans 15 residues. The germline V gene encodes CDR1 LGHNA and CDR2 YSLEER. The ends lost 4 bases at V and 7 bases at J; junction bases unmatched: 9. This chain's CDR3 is CASSLDRVPGEKLFF. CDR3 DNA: TGCGCCAGCAGCCTCGACAGGGTCCCGGGTGAAAAACTGTTTTTT.

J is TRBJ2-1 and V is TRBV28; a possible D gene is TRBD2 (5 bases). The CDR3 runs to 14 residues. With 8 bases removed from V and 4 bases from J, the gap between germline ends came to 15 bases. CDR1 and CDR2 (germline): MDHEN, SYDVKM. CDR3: CASQEGSGYNEQFF. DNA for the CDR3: TGTGCCAGCCAAGAGGGAAGCGGATACAATGAGCAGTTCTTC.

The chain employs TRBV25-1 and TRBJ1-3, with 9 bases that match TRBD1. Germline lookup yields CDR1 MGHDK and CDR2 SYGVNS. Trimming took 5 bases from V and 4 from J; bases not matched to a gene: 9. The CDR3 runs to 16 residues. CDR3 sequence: CASSLNSGTGGNTIYF. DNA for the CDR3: TGTGCCAGCAGTTTAAACTCCGGGACAGGGGGAAACACCATATATTTT.